One TCR beta chain is described in this entry. This clone was detected a few times. Its target antigen remains unknown. There are no base qualities to consult, and no much larger clone falls within one base. The sample comes from a study of blood T cell repertoires in COVID-19 (TCRdb year 2020). About the investigation overall: Samples covering the acute and convalescent phases of COVID-19 were provided by collaborators in the United States, Italy and Spain. The prospective study material was composed of cDNA or gDNA derived from T cells, B-cell-depleted T cells, or PBMCs. Deeply sampled blood TCRbeta repertoires from subjects exposed to, actively infected with, or recovered from COVID-19 were included in the dataset. A freely available public database, intended as a resource for researchers studying the immune response to SARS-CoV-2, is where the repertoires were released. The samples were drawn from the first 160 participants of the ongoing ImmuneRACE study and from over a thousand subjects provided by 6 global collaborators. Nearly every sample came with metadata listing a de-identified subject ID, COVID-19 status, age in years and sex. Where available, HLA class I and class II types were taken from metadata supplied by the sample provider and were not determined by assay-based typing.

TCRbeta CDR3 regions were amplified from genomic DNA by means of the immunoSEQ Assay, a bias-controlled multiplex PCR. Per the authors' processing: Nucleated cell counts per sample were estimated from amplification of reference gene primers within the assay. To quantify the absolute abundance of each unique TCRbeta CDR3 rearrangement, sequence reads were collapsed and filtered. Productive Simpson clonality was computed per sample as the square root of Simpson's diversity index over productive rearrangements. TCRdb took over this immuneACCESS table, retaining in-frame rearrangements with V and J assigned. Such tables are incomplete; in checked studies, under half of the missing clones stem from an unresolved V gene, and the remainder is unexplained. V, J and clone size derive from that table, while D and trimming were established from the DNA sequence. The sample table lists 140,000 to 150,000 clones, 65% to 85% of them with a count of one. The ten most abundant clones make up roughly 2% of the sample.

Collaborating institutions collected whole blood in K2EDTA tubes following their own protocols. For TCRbeta analysis, collaborator samples were shipped as frozen whole blood, as isolated PBMCs, or as DNA extracted from either sample type. Results and caveats for the whole study, not just this receptor: How much clinical and demographic metadata was included differed by source and by participant, and the metadata was provided uncurated.

Germline trimming amounts to 3 bases on V and 7 bases on J, with 8 as the count of junction bases outside the gene matches. CDR1 is given as KGHSH and CDR2 as LQKENI, both from the germline V gene. Its CDR3 holds 14 amino acids, cysteine through phenylalanine. CDR3 DNA is the only sequence kept; it has 42 bases, read in frame from the first base. The chain links TRBV18 with TRBJ1-2, with 7 central nucleotides matching TRBD1. This TCR derives from a woman aged 55-75 years with acute or convalescent COVID-19. Sequenced material: peripheral blood. The CDR3 in this case is CASSPGTDLFGYTF. The base sequence is TGTGCCAGCTCACCGGGGACAGACCTGTTTGGCTACACCTTC. With the portions outside the CDR3 filled from the reference TRBV18 and TRBJ1-2 genes, the complete variable region becomes NAGVMQNPRHLVRRRGQEARLRCSPMKGHSHVYWYRQLPEEGLKFMVYLQKENIIDESGMPKERFSAEFPKEGPSILRIQQVVRGDSAAYFCASSPGTDLFGYTFGSGTRLTVV.